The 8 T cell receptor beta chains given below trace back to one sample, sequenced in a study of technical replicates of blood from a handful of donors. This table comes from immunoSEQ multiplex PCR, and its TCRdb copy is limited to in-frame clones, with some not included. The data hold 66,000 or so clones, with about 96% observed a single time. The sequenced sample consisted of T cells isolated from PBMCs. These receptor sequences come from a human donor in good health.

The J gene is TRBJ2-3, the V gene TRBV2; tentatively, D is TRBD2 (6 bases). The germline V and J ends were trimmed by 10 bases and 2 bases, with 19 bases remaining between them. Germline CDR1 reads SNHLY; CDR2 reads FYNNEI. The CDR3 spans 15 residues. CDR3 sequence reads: CATSGGASLTDTQYF. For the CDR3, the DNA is TGTGCCACCTCCGGCGGGGCTAGCCTCACAGATACGCAGTATTTT.

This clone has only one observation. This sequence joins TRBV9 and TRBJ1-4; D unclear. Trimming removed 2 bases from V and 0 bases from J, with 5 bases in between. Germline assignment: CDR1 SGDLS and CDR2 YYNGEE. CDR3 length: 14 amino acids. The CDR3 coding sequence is TGTGCCAGCAGCGTGAGTGCAACTAATGAAAAACTGTTTTTT. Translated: CASSVSATNEKLFF.

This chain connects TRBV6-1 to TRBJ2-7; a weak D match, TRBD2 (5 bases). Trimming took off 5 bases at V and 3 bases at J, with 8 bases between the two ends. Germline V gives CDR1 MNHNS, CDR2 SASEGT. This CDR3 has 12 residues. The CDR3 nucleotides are TGTGCCAGCAGTCCTACTAGCTACGAGCAGTACTTC. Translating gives CASSPTSYEQYF.

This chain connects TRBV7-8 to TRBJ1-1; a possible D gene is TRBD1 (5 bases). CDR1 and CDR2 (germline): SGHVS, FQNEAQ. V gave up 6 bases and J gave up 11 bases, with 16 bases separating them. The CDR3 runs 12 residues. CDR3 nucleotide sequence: TGTGCCAGCAGTTTTCTAGGGGCGAGGGCTTTCTTT. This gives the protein CASSFLGARAFF.

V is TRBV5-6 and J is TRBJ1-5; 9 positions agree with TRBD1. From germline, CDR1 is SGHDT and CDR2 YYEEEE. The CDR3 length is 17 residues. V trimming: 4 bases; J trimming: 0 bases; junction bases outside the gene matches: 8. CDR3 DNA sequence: TGTGCCAGCAGCAAGGGACAGGGAACTCCTAGCAATCAGCCCCAGCATTTT. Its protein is CASSKGQGTPSNQPQHF.

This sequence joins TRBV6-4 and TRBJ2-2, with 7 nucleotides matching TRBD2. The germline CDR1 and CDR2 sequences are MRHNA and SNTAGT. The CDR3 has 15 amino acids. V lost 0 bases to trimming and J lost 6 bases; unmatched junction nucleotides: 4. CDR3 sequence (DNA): TGTGCCAGCAGTGACTCAACGACTAGCCCCGGGGAGCTGTTTTTT. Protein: CASSDSTTSPGELFF.

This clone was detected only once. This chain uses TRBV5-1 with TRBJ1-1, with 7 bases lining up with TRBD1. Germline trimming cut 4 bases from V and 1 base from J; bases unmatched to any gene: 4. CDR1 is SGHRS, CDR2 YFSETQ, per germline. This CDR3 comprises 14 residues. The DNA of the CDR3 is TGCGCCAGCAGCAAGGGACAGCCGAACACTGAAGCTTTCTTT. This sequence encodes CASSKGQPNTEAFF. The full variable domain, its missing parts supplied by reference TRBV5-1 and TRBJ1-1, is KAGVTQTPRYLIKTRGQQVTLSCSPISGHRSVSWYQQTPGQGLQFLFEYFSETQRNKGNFPGRFSGRQFSNSRSEMNVSTLELGDSALYLCASSKGQPNTEAFFGQGTRLTVV.

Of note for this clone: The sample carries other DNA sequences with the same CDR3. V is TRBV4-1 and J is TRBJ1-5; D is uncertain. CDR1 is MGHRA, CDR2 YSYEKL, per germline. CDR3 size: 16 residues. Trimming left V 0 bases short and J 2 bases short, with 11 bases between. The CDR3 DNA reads TGCGCCAGCAGCCAAGATGGCGGGTTGGGCAATCAGCCCCAGCATTTT. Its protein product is CASSQDGGLGNQPQHF.